The 26 T cell receptor beta chains below come from one sample, sequenced in a study of T cells after yellow fever vaccination. Each CDR3 protein gets one entry after TCRdb re-called the 5' RACE reads with MiXCR. Among a few hundred thousand distinct CDR3 sequences listed, 6.8% were seen once. Sequencing used PBMCs, obtained around 45 days after the first yellow fever vaccination. These receptors came from a man aged 18-30 years who received the YFV17D yellow fever vaccine.

This clonotype was counted many times. This chain links TRBV5-5 with TRBJ1-4, with a tentative D call TRBD1 (5 bases). Germline V gene data show CDR1 as SGHKS and CDR2 as YYEKEE (reference sequence). V lost 10 bases and J lost 0, with 13 bases in between. The CDR3 totals 14 residues. This CDR3 is CASRGGATNEKLFF. The CDR3 bases are TGTGCCTCGAGGGGTGGGGCAACTAATGAAAAACTGTTTTTT.

This chain joins TRBV7-2 and TRBJ2-2; 7 nucleotides agree with TRBD1. This CDR3 is 15 amino acids long. Trimming at V came to 5 bases and at J to 7 bases, leaving 10 bases not matched to a gene. CDR1 and CDR2 (germline): SGHTA, FQGNSA. The CDR3 region has the DNA TGTGCCAGCAGCCTACTCAGGGGGACGGGCGGGGAGCTGTTTTTT. Translating gives CASSLLRGTGGELFF.

This clonotype was observed a few times. The chain links TRBV11-2 to TRBJ1-2; 8 nucleotides agree with TRBD1. Germline V gene sequence: CDR1 SGHAT, CDR2 FQNNGV. After removal of 6 bases from V and 2 bases from J, the junction contained 8 bases not matched to a gene. The CDR3 covers 15 residues. The CDR3 DNA follows: TGTGCCAGCAGGGATCCGGGACAGGAGAACTATGGCTACACCTTC. Its translation is CASRDPGQENYGYTF.

The J gene is TRBJ2-1, the V gene TRBV27; D remains unclear. CDR3 length: 13 amino acids. Trimming took 7 bases from V and 9 from J, leaving 16 bases between them. The germline CDR1 and CDR2 sequences are MNHEY and SMNVEV (reference sequence). DNA of the CDR3: TGTGCCAGCACCGCCGGTTTCGGCGGTGAGCAGTTCTTC. Translating gives CASTAGFGGEQFF.

This clonotype was counted many times. The chain carries TRBV5-1 and TRBJ2-5, with a tentative D call TRBD1 (5 bases). In germline, CDR1 is SGHRS, CDR2 YFSETQ. The CDR3 runs 14 residues. With 6 bases removed from V and 3 bases from J, the gap between germline ends came to 15 bases. The CDR3 bases are TGCGCCAGCAAGATATCGAGCAGGGAAGAGACCCAGTACTTC. This sequence encodes CASKISSREETQYF.

There are many counts of this clonotype. CDR3 nucleotides: TGCAGTGCTAGCTGGGGTCGGGGCACAGATACGCAGTATTTT. This encodes CSASWGRGTDTQYF. The V and J genes are TRBV20-1 and TRBJ2-3; D not certain. Germline CDR1 is DFQATT and CDR2 is SNEGSKA (reference sequence). The CDR3 runs 14 residues. Trimming took off 3 bases at V and 1 base at J, with 11 bases between the two ends.

This clonotype has ten or more counts. The chain links TRBV4-1 to TRBJ2-6; TRBD1 is a possible D gene (6 bases). CDR3 size: 21 residues. The germline V gene has CDR1 MGHRA and CDR2 YSYEKL. Trimming cost V 0 bases and J 0 bases, with 21 bases left between them. CDR3 in DNA: TGCGCCAGCAGCCAAGAGGGGACAAACCTTCGCCCCCTCTCTGGGGCCAACGTCCTGACTTTC. This gives the protein CASSQEGTNLRPLSGANVLTF.

The CDR3 nucleotides read TGTGCCAGCAGCTTGGCGGCATACGGCACAGATACGCAGTATTTT. Translation: CASSLAAYGTDTQYF. V and J are TRBV7-8 and TRBJ2-3, with unresolved D. The CDR3 totals 15 residues. Per the germline V gene, CDR1 is SGHVS and CDR2 is FQNEAQ. Trimming pared 3 bases from V and 1 base from J, leaving 11 bases between.

V is TRBV5-1 and J is TRBJ2-2; TRBD2 agrees at 9 bases. The CDR3 covers 15 residues. The ends lost 6 bases at V and 6 bases at J; junction bases unmatched: 9. Germline V CDR1 and CDR2: SGHRS, YFSETQ. The CDR3 protein is CASTPRTSEAGELFF. The DNA for the CDR3 is TGCGCCAGCACCCCTCGGACTAGCGAGGCCGGGGAGCTGTTTTTT. Using reference TRBV5-1 and TRBJ2-2 for the parts outside the CDR3, the full variable domain is KAGVTQTPRYLIKTRGQQVTLSCSPISGHRSVSWYQQTPGQGLQFLFEYFSETQRNKGNFPGRFSGRQFSNSRSEMNVSTLELGDSALYLCASTPRTSEAGELFFGEGSRLTVL.

This chain joins TRBV6-2 or TRBV6-3 and TRBJ1-5; D is perhaps TRBD1 (5 bases). Per germline, CDR1 MNHEY and CDR2 SVGEGT. V lost 5 bases and J 9 bases, leaving 11 bases between the germline ends. CDR3 length equals 12 residues. CDR3 protein: CASSPWTLPQHF. The CDR3 nucleotides are TGTGCCAGCAGTCCCTGGACATTGCCCCAGCATTTT.

This clonotype was seen a few times. The genes are TRBV27 and TRBJ2-2; 7 nucleotides agree with TRBD1. V lost 5 bases, J lost 2 bases, and 8 bases stayed unmatched. Germline CDR1 is MNHEY and CDR2 is SMNVEV (reference sequence). The CDR3 sequence is 16 residues long. The CDR3 spells CASSRPTGLNTGELFF. The CDR3 coding sequence is TGTGCCAGCAGTCGCCCGACAGGGCTTAACACCGGGGAGCTGTTTTTT.

This clonotype was detected a few times. The V gene is TRBV5-1, the J gene TRBJ2-3; 8 nucleotides agree with TRBD2. Germline assignment: CDR1 SGHRS and CDR2 YFSETQ. The CDR3 extends over 16 amino acids. J gave up 5 bases and V 0 bases, and 8 bases lay outside the gene matches. CDR3 in DNA: TGCGCCAGCAGCTTGGGTCGGGGGGGCCAAGGAGATACGCAGTATTTT. Translated: CASSLGRGGQGDTQYF.

This clonotype came up a few times. The J gene is TRBJ2-3, the V gene TRBV11-3; TRBD2 matches 8 bases. From germline, CDR1 is SGHNT and CDR2 YENEEA. V dropped 0 bases and J dropped 3; count of bases not matched to a gene: 5. The CDR3 extends over 16 amino acids. The CDR3 region is CASSLDHQRGTDTQYF. The DNA of the CDR3 is TGTGCCAGCAGCTTAGATCATCAGCGGGGGACAGATACGCAGTATTTT.

This chain joins TRBV12-3 or TRBV12-4 and TRBJ2-5; TRBD1 aligns across 12 bases. Trimming cost V 7 bases and J 6 bases; bases outside gene matches: 9. The CDR3 is made up of 15 amino acids. The CDR3 protein is CASTQGTGGLKTQYF. CDR3 nucleotide sequence: TGTGCCAGCACCCAAGGGACAGGGGGCCTGAAGACCCAGTACTTC.

This clonotype occurred many times. One end of the junction does not line up with germline, which may come from a read error. V usage is TRBV4-1 and J usage is TRBJ2-4; the D is unclear. From germline, CDR1 is MGHRA and CDR2 YSYEKL. The CDR3 extends over 15 amino acids. As DNA, the CDR3 is TGCGCCAGCAGCAAAGAGGAACGGTGGGCAGGCATTCAGTACTTC. Translated, it gives CASSKEERWAGIQYF.

This clonotype was seen ten or more times. V is TRBV20-1 and J is TRBJ2-2; possible D gene TRBD2, 6 bases. The CDR3 loop spans 16 amino acids. V lost 4 bases to trimming and J lost 6 bases, with 21 bases between them. CDR1 and CDR2 from the germline V gene are DFQATT and SNEGSKA (reference sequence). CDR3 residues: CSAKSRDSNVPGELFF. The CDR3 nucleotides are TGCAGTGCTAAGAGCCGGGACTCCAACGTTCCCGGGGAGCTGTTTTTT.

This clonotype was recorded a few times. The chain joins TRBV6-1 to TRBJ2-6, with D tentatively TRBD1 or TRBD2 (5 bases each). V was trimmed by 5 bases and J by 4 bases, leaving 12 bases between them. The CDR3 has 15 residues. Germline CDR1 MNHNS, CDR2 SASEGT. The chain's CDR3 is CASSTGPGGANVLTF. In DNA, the CDR3 is TGTGCCAGCAGTACGGGGCCGGGAGGGGCCAACGTCCTGACTTTC.

This clonotype was counted at least ten times. As DNA, the CDR3 is TGCAGCGCTGGACAATACAATCAGCCCCAGCATTTT. This codes for CSAGQYNQPQHF. V and J are TRBV29-1 and TRBJ1-5, with TRBD1 as a possible D gene (5 bases). Germline CDR1 reads SQVTM; CDR2 reads ANQGSEA. Deletions cut 7 bases from V and 3 bases from J, with 10 bases between. The CDR3 totals 12 residues.

The sample holds a few counts of this clonotype. This chain connects TRBV20-1 to TRBJ1-5; a possible D gene is TRBD1 (6 bases). This CDR3 has 13 amino acids. CDR1 is DFQATT, CDR2 SNEGSKA, per germline (reference sequence). V was pared by 6 bases and J by 7 bases, with 16 bases between. The CDR3 is CSAKPGAGQPQHF. The CDR3 DNA follows: TGCAGTGCCAAGCCGGGGGCAGGCCAGCCCCAGCATTTT.

Ten or more counts support this clonotype. V gene TRBV24-1 combines with J gene TRBJ2-1; TRBD1 might be the D (5 bases). The germline V and J ends were trimmed by 6 bases and 0 bases, with 8 bases remaining between them. CDR1 and CDR2 (germline): KGHDR, SFDVKD. The CDR3 loop spans 14 amino acids. The chain's CDR3 is CATSTGSSYNEQFF. CDR3 DNA: TGTGCCACCAGTACAGGTAGCTCCTACAATGAGCAGTTCTTC.

The V call is TRBV5-4, the J call TRBJ2-7; possible D gene TRBD2, 6 bases. Germline V CDR1 and CDR2: SGHNT, YYREEE (reference sequence). The CDR3 spans 13 residues. V was pared by 5 bases and J by 6 bases, with 15 bases between. CDR3 amino acids: CASRTAGSVEQYF. In nucleotides, the CDR3 is TGTGCCAGCAGGACCGCCGGGAGTGTCGAGCAGTACTTC.

This clonotype was counted many times. The V and J genes are TRBV29-1 and TRBJ2-5; no firm D call. This CDR3 contains 11 residues. The germline V gene has CDR1 SQVTM and CDR2 ANQGSEA. The germline V and J ends were trimmed by 4 bases and 1 base, with 4 bases remaining between them. The CDR3 loop is CSVGVQETQYF. The DNA of the CDR3 is TGCAGCGTTGGCGTCCAAGAGACCCAGTACTTC. The variable domain in full, completed from reference TRBV29-1 and TRBJ2-5, reads SAVISQKPSRDICQRGTSLTIQCQVDSQVTMMFWYRQQPGQSLTLIATANQGSEATYESGFVIDKFPISRPNLTFSTLTVSNMSPEDSSIYLCSVGVQETQYFGPGTRLLVL.

The rearrangement uses TRBV10-3 and TRBJ1-3; 7 bases are shared with TRBD1. Per the germline V gene, CDR1 is ENHRY and CDR2 is SYGVKD. The CDR3 is made up of 14 amino acids. V lost 10 bases to trimming and J lost 0 bases; unmatched junction nucleotides: 6. CDR3 sequence: CATRQGGSGNTIYF. The CDR3 DNA reads TGTGCCACGAGACAGGGTGGCTCTGGAAACACCATATATTTT.

This clonotype was recorded a few times. The chain couples TRBV20-1 to TRBJ1-4; 10 positions match TRBD1. Unmatched junction bases numbered 5, after V lost 5 bases and J lost 5 bases. The CDR3 consists of 14 residues. From germline, CDR1 is DFQATT and CDR2 SNEGSKA (reference sequence). The CDR3 here is CSAHGTGANEKLFF. The CDR3 DNA reads TGCAGTGCTCACGGGACAGGGGCCAATGAAAAACTGTTTTTT.

The table lists this clonotype with many counts. CDR3 residues: CASSPWDSANTEAFF. CDR3 nucleotide sequence: TGCGCCAGCAGCCCTTGGGACAGCGCCAACACTGAAGCTTTCTTT. The chain combines TRBV5-1 with TRBJ1-1; the match to TRBD1 covers 7 bases. This CDR3 is 15 amino acids long. In germline, CDR1 is SGHRS, CDR2 YFSETQ. V gave up 4 bases and J gave up 2 bases; unmatched junction bases: 8.

This clonotype was observed a few times. DNA of the CDR3: TGCGCCAGCAGCGTAGGCCGAAAGGTGGACAATGAGCAGTTCTTC. Amino acids: CASSVGRKVDNEQFF. The chain has TRBV5-1 and TRBJ2-1; no reliable D call. The CDR3 sequence is 15 residues long. Germline V gene lookup returns CDR1 SGHRS and CDR2 YFSETQ. V gave up 4 bases and J gave up 5 bases, with 16 bases separating them.